This TCR beta chain was identified during a study of blood T cell repertoires in COVID-19. Overall study context: COVID-19 samples collected from the United States, Italy and Spain covered acute and convalescent phases.

Generated by immunoSEQ multiplex PCR, the TCRdb table keeps only in-frame clones and is missing some. This table holds 150,000 to 200,000 clones, about 86% found once. The sequence was collected from a man in his fifties with active or convalescent COVID-19. The sample comprised peripheral blood.

CDR3: CASSHDRGYNSPLHF. The CDR3 region has the DNA TGTGCCAGCAGCCATGACAGGGGCTATAATTCACCCCTCCACTTT. The rearrangement links TRBV11-2 to TRBJ1-6; TRBD1 aligns across 8 bases. The CDR3 totals 15 residues. Germline CDR1 reads SGHAT; CDR2 reads FQNNGV. J was trimmed by 3 bases and V by 5 bases; bases with no gene match: 3. The complete variable domain, with remaining parts taken from reference TRBV11-2 and TRBJ1-6, reads EAGVAQSPRYKIIEKRQSVAFWCNPISGHATLYWYQQILGQGPKLLIQFQNNGVVDDSQLPKDRFSAERLKGVDSTLKIQPAKLEDSAVYLCASSHDRGYNSPLHFGNGTRLTVT.